The following is a T cell receptor beta chain sequence with its context. Its matching antigen is unknown. These data are taken from a study of cytomegalovirus exposure and HLA in healthy donors. Study-level findings and limits: According to reports, the classifier identified cytomegalovirus status with high specificity and sensitivity. CMV serostatus alone was available as immune exposure information.

The CDR3 consists of 12 residues. Trimming removed 4 bases from V and 6 bases from J, with 6 bases in between. CDR1 and CDR2 (germline): SGHVS, FQNEAQ. Primers: 60 Vbeta forward and 13 Jbeta reverse. The assay was immunoSEQ multiplex PCR, and TCRdb's table has in-frame clones only and misses some. This sample carries around 160,000 clones, around 85% of them seen once, and the ten largest clones take around 2%. The TCR was taken from a human donor in good health. Material: PBMCs. The V and J genes are TRBV7-8 and TRBJ2-2, with D possibly being TRBD2 (5 bases). The CDR3 DNA reads as TGTGCCAGCAGCTCGAGGGCCGGGGAGCTGTTTTTT. Its translation: CASSSRAGELFF. The full variable domain, with the rest looked up from reference TRBV7-8 and TRBJ2-2, is GAGVSQSPRYKVAKRGQDVALRCDPISGHVSLFWYQQALGQGPEFLTYFQNEAQLDKSGLPSDRFFAERPEGSVSTLKIQRTQQEDSAVYLCASSSRAGELFFGEGSRLTVL.